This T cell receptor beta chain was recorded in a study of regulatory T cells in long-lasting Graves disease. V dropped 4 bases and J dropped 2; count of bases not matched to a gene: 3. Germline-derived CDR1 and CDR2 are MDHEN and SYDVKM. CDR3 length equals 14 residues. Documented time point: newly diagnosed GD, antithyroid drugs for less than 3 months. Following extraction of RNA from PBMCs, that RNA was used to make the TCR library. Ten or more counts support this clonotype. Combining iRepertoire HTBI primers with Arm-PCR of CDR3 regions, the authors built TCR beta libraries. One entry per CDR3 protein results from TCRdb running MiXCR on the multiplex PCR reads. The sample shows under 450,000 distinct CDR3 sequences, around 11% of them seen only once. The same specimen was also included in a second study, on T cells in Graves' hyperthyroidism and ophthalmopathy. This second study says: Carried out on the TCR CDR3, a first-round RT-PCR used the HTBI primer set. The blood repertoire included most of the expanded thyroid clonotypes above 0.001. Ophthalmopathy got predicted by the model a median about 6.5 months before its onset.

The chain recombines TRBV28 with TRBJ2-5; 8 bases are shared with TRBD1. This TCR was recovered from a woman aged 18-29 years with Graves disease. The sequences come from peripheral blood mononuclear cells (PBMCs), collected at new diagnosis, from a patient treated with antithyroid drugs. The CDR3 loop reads CASSWDRRQETQYF. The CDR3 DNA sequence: TGTGCCAGCAGTTGGGACAGGAGGCAAGAGACCCAGTACTTC. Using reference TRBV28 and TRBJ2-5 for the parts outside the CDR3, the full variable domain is DVKVTQSSRYLVKRTGEKVFLECVQDMDHENMFWYRQDPGLGLRLIYFSYDVKMKEKGDIPEGYSVSREKKERFSLILESASTNQTSMYLCASSWDRRQETQYFGPGTRLLVL.